The 23 T cell receptor beta chains presented below share a single source sample, sequenced in a study of blood T cell repertoires in COVID-19. TCRdb's copy holds only in-frame clones and misses some; the assay was immunoSEQ multiplex PCR. The table has 75,000 to 85,000 clones, about 85% seen once. Source material: peripheral blood. The origin of the receptors is a man in his 60s with COVID-19, enrolled during active disease.

Only one count was recorded for this clone. The chain uses TRBV4-1 and TRBJ1-2; D unresolved. CDR1 and CDR2 from the germline V gene are MGHRA and YSYEKL. The CDR3 has 14 amino acids. Trimming removed 0 bases at V and 2 bases at J, with 7 bases between. CDR3 in DNA: TGCGCCAGCAGCCAAGATGCCAGAAACTATGGCTACACCTTC. Encoded protein: CASSQDARNYGYTF.

This sequence joins TRBV7-9 and TRBJ2-7; 9 bases match TRBD1. The CDR3 contains 15 residues. Germline V gene data show CDR1 as SEHNR and CDR2 as FQNEAQ (reference sequence). J lost 6 bases, V lost 3 bases, and 9 bases had no gene match. Here the CDR3 DNA reads TGTGCCAGCAGCTTGGGCGGGACAGGGTCTAGCGAGCAGTACTTC. As protein: CASSLGGTGSSEQYF.

The rearrangement uses TRBV12-3 or TRBV12-4 and TRBJ1-2; 8 nucleotides line up with TRBD1. Unmatched junction bases numbered 8, after V lost 7 bases and J lost 7 bases. This CDR3 has 13 residues. DNA for the CDR3: TGTGCCAGCAACGGACAGGGAGAGGGTGGCTACACCTTC. Encoded protein: CASNGQGEGGYTF.

This chain joins TRBV2 and TRBJ2-5; D might be TRBD1 (7 bases). V gave up 8 bases and J gave up 4 bases, with 17 bases separating them. CDR3 size: 14 residues. Germline V gives CDR1 SNHLY, CDR2 FYNNEI. The CDR3 spells CASDYPGGGETQYF. The CDR3 DNA is TGTGCCAGCGACTATCCAGGGGGAGGAGAGACCCAGTACTTC.

The chain combines TRBV6-2 or TRBV6-3 with TRBJ1-3, with 7 bases lining up with TRBD1. The CDR3 totals 15 residues. V shed 5 bases and J 5 bases; nucleotides not matched to a gene: 9. The V gene's germline CDR1 is MNHEY and CDR2 SVGEGT. This CDR3 reads CASSDRTGSRNTIYF. CDR3 nucleotide sequence: TGTGCCAGCAGTGACCGGACAGGATCAAGAAACACCATATATTTT.

The chain has TRBV2 and TRBJ1-6, with D perhaps matching TRBD1 (6 bases). The V gene's germline CDR1 is SNHLY and CDR2 FYNNEI. The CDR3 is made up of 16 amino acids. With 7 bases removed from V and 7 bases from J, the gap between germline ends came to 20 bases. The CDR3 loop reads CASNAGTSQWNSPLHF. The CDR3 coding sequence is TGTGCCAGCAACGCCGGGACATCCCAATGGAATTCACCCCTCCACTTT.

The V call is TRBV11-2, the J call TRBJ2-3, with TRBD1 identical over 11 bases. The V and J ends lost 7 bases and 6 bases, in that order; junction bases with no gene match: 9. There are 15 residues in the CDR3. The germline V gene has CDR1 SGHAT and CDR2 FQNNGV. The CDR3 spells CASILGTGGWDTQYF. The CDR3 DNA is TGTGCCAGCATCCTGGGGACAGGGGGTTGGGATACGCAGTATTTT.

J is TRBJ2-2 and V is TRBV10-3; tentatively, D is TRBD1 (6 bases). This CDR3 is built from 14 residues. From germline, CDR1 is ENHRY and CDR2 SYGVKD. V was shortened by 7 bases and J by 6 bases, with 15 bases between the two germline ends. The CDR3 loop reads CAITATGTAGELFF. In nucleotides, the CDR3 is TGTGCCATCACTGCAACAGGGACGGCCGGGGAGCTGTTTTTT.

V and J are TRBV5-4 and TRBJ1-6, with D possibly TRBD1 on 5 matching bases. This CDR3 has 16 residues. Trimming left V 4 bases short and J 5 bases short, with 16 bases between. Germline CDR1 reads SGHNT; CDR2 reads YYREEE (reference sequence). CDR3 in DNA: TGTGCCAGCAGCCCGAGTTGGGGCCTCGATAATTCACCCCTCCACTTT. As protein: CASSPSWGLDNSPLHF.

J is TRBJ2-4 and V is TRBV11-2, with D possibly TRBD1 on 5 matching bases. The V and J ends lost 4 bases and 9 bases respectively, with 13 bases between them. This CDR3 has 13 residues. Looked up from germline, CDR1 is SGHAT and CDR2 is FQNNGV. CDR3 amino acids: CASSSSRVVIQYF. DNA for the CDR3: TGTGCCAGCAGCTCCTCCAGGGTGGTCATTCAGTACTTC.

The chain's CDR3 is CASSPGLNEAQPQHF. The CDR3 nucleotides are TGTGCCAGTAGCCCAGGGTTGAACGAGGCTCAGCCCCAGCATTTT. The J gene is TRBJ1-5, the V gene TRBV19; D is possibly TRBD1 (5 bases). Looked up from germline, CDR1 is LNHDA and CDR2 is SQIVND (reference sequence). This CDR3 is built from 15 residues. V lost 6 bases and J lost 6, with 18 bases in between.

This clone appeared a single time. The chain joins TRBV11-2 to TRBJ1-2, with unresolved D. Germline CDR1 SGHAT, CDR2 FQNNGV. The CDR3 loop spans 16 amino acids. The ends were cut back, 0 bases at V and 5 bases at J, with 16 bases in the middle. The CDR3: CASSLDTGLISYGYTF. CDR3 nucleotides: TGTGCCAGCAGCTTAGATACCGGACTGATCTCTTATGGCTACACCTTC.

This clone was detected only once. The chain recombines TRBV5-1 with TRBJ1-1; TRBD1 agrees at 9 bases. J gave up 3 bases and V 1 base, and 1 base lay outside the gene matches. The CDR3 runs to 14 residues. The germline CDR1 and CDR2 sequences are SGHRS and YFSETQ. The CDR3 spells CASSLRTGDTEAFF. The CDR3 nucleotides are TGCGCCAGCAGCTTGAGGACAGGGGACACTGAAGCTTTCTTT.

This clone was seen at least ten times. The chain recombines TRBV7-9 with TRBJ1-2; perhaps TRBD1 as D (6 bases). CDR1 and CDR2 (germline): SEHNR, FQNEAQ (reference sequence). Trimming shortened V by 1 base and J by 6 bases, and 15 bases separated the two germline ends. This CDR3 contains 15 residues. The CDR3 protein is CASSLERGGTDGYTF. The DNA for the CDR3 is TGTGCCAGCAGCTTAGAAAGGGGGGGAACGGATGGCTACACCTTC.

This chain links TRBV11-2 with TRBJ2-1, with D possibly being TRBD2 (7 bases). The V end was cut by 4 bases, the J end by 7 bases, with 23 bases between. Germline CDR1 is SGHAT and CDR2 is FQNNGV. There are 17 residues in the CDR3. CDR3 region: CASSSHYLIQGGNEQFF. CDR3 bases: TGTGCCAGCAGCTCACACTACCTTATACAGGGAGGGAATGAGCAGTTCTTC.

V usage is TRBV9 and J usage is TRBJ2-1; the match to TRBD2 covers 9 bases. Losses at the gene ends were 3 bases for V and 1 base for J; bases not matched to a gene: 2. The germline V gene has CDR1 SGDLS and CDR2 YYNGEE. This CDR3 region has 15 residues. As DNA, the CDR3 is TGTGCCAGCAGCGCGACTAGCGGATCCTACAATGAGCAGTTCTTC. It specifies CASSATSGSYNEQFF.

This CDR3 is CASRPQGRKDEQFF. The CDR3 DNA reads as TGTGCCAGCAGGCCACAGGGTAGAAAGGATGAGCAGTTCTTC. The gene calls are TRBV6-5 and TRBJ2-1, with D possibly being TRBD1 (6 bases). The CDR3 covers 14 residues. Trimming removed 6 bases from V and 8 bases from J, with 17 bases in between. Germline V lookup: CDR1 MNHEY, CDR2 SVGAGI.

The rearrangement links TRBV6-5 to TRBJ1-2, with D tentatively TRBD1 (6 bases). Germline V lookup: CDR1 MNHEY, CDR2 SVGAGI. Between the trimmed V and J ends, which lost 7 bases and 7 bases, there was a span of 13 bases. CDR3 size: 12 residues. The CDR3 protein is CASMVRGSGYTF. In DNA form, the CDR3 reads TGTGCCAGCATGGTCAGGGGTAGTGGCTACACCTTC.

The chain is built from TRBV7-9 and TRBJ1-4; 7 bases fit TRBD1. The V segment lost 4 bases and the J segment 4 bases; nucleotides outside the gene matches: 3. Germline lookup yields CDR1 SEHNR and CDR2 FQNEAQ (reference sequence). The CDR3 loop spans 14 amino acids. CDR3 bases: TGTGCCAGCAGCTCCGGGACAGTTAATGAAAAACTGTTTTTT. Protein sequence: CASSSGTVNEKLFF.

The genes are TRBV7-3 and TRBJ2-3; TRBD1 is a possible D gene (5 bases). The ends were cut back, 5 bases at V and 0 bases at J, with 6 bases in the middle. Germline V CDR1 and CDR2: SGHTA, FQGTGA. The length of the CDR3 is 13 residues. The chain's CDR3 is CASSRQSTDTQYF. In nucleotides, the CDR3 is TGTGCCAGCAGCCGACAGAGCACAGATACGCAGTATTTT.

This chain connects TRBV9 to TRBJ2-5, with 9 bases lining up with TRBD2. Germline assignment: CDR1 SGDLS and CDR2 YYNGEE. Trimming removed 0 bases from V and 2 bases from J; junction bases left unmatched: 8. The CDR3 is 17 residues long. The CDR3 sequence is CASSVGGGGAAQETQYF. CDR3 in DNA: TGTGCCAGCAGCGTAGGAGGCGGGGGGGCCGCACAAGAGACCCAGTACTTC. The full variable domain, its missing parts supplied by reference TRBV9 and TRBJ2-5, is DSGVTQTPKHLITATGQRVTLRCSPRSGDLSVYWYQQSLDQGLQFLIQYYNGEERAKGNILERFSAQQFPDLHSELNLSSLELGDSALYFCASSVGGGGAAQETQYFGPGTRLLVL.

V gene TRBV23-1 combines with J gene TRBJ1-2, with TRBD1 matching 8 bases. TRBV23-1 is marked as an open reading frame, function uncertain. The ends lost 8 bases at V and 7 bases at J; junction bases unmatched: 12. There are 14 residues in the CDR3. The CDR3 here is CASLGTDRGGGYTF. CDR3 nucleotides: TGCGCCAGCTTAGGAACCGACAGGGGAGGTGGCTACACCTTC.

The rearrangement joins TRBV5-1 to TRBJ2-3; 13 bases fit TRBD2. The CDR3 sequence is 17 residues long. Per the germline V gene, CDR1 is SGHRS and CDR2 is YFSETQ. Trimming cost V 4 bases and J 2 bases; bases outside gene matches: 7. CDR3 coding DNA: TGCGCCAGCAGCCCACCGGGACTAGCGGGATTCACAGATACGCAGTATTTT. Translating gives CASSPPGLAGFTDTQYF.